This T cell receptor (beta chain) derives from a study of Ad26.COV2.S vaccination and SARS-CoV-2 variants. Study-level points and caveats: Total T cell responses may have been underestimated by the TCR breadth and depth analyses.

Remarks on this clone: Its antigen remains unknown.

TCRdb keeps only in-frame clones here, not all; method: immunoSEQ multiplex PCR. The repertoire includes more than 300,000 clones, over 80% of them detected once, and approximately 2.2% sits in the top ten. Treatment described: 15 to 20 received Ad26.COV2.S at low or high dose, single or two shots; about 5 received placebo; per-sample allocation not given. The investigators took samples on day 63 after the first vaccine or placebo injection. V was pared by 5 bases and J by 6 bases, with 11 bases of the junction left unmatched. The CDR3 sequence is 15 residues long. Germline V gene lookup returns CDR1 SEHNR and CDR2 FQNEAQ (reference sequence).

Specimen: peripheral blood, collected in a trial of Ad26.COV2.S vaccine versus placebo. The rearrangement links TRBV7-9 to TRBJ2-7, with 9 bases fitting TRBD1. The clonotype was recovered from a person between 18 and 65 years old who received the Ad26.COV2.S COVID-19 vaccine or a placebo. The CDR3 protein is CASSIQGAQRSEQYF. The CDR3 nucleotides are TGTGCCAGCAGCATACAGGGGGCTCAGAGGAGCGAGCAGTACTTC.